This T cell receptor beta chain was recorded in a study of T cell clones after liver transplantation. This table comes from immunoSEQ multiplex PCR, and its TCRdb copy is limited to in-frame clones, with some not included. Altogether roughly 17,000 clones are present, about 84% being singletons, with the ten largest covering roughly a third. This CDR3 region has 14 residues. The germline V and J ends were trimmed by 4 bases and 5 bases, with 14 bases remaining between them. The V gene's germline CDR1 is SGHTA and CDR2 FQGNSA. The TCR sequence derives from a human patient who received a liver transplant. Some T cells may be graft donor cells. The J gene is TRBJ2-5, the V gene TRBV7-2; D unresolved. The sequencing used CD8+ T cells from blood, collected less than 50 months after liver transplant. The CDR3 loop is CASSSGKGLETQYF. DNA of the CDR3: TGTGCCAGCAGCTCCGGAAAAGGGTTGGAGACCCAGTACTTC.